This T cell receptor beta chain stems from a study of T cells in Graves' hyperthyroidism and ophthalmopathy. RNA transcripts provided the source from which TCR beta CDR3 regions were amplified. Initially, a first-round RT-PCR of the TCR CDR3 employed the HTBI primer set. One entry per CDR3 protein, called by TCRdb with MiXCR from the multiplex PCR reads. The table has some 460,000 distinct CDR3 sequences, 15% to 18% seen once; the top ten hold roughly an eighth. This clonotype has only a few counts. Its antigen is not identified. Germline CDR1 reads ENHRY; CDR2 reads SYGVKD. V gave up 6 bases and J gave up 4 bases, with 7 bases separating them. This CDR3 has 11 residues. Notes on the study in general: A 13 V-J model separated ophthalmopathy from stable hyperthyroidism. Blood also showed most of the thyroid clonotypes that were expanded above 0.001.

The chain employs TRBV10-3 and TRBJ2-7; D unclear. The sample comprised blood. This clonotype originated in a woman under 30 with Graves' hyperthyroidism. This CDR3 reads CAISALYEQYF. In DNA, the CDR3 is TGTGCCATCAGCGCCCTTTACGAGCAGTACTTC.